Listed below are T cell receptor beta chains from one sample, sequenced in a study of T cell changes during pregnancy in multiple sclerosis. Repertoires were generated with immunoSEQ multiplex PCR, while TCRdb's copy carries only in-frame clones and drops some. The sample lists some 59,000 clones; 70% to 90% were seen once. The sample was peripheral blood, taken in the first trimester of pregnancy. The receptors stem from a female donor with multiple sclerosis, enrolled in a pregnancy study. Both conserved end residues are trimmed from each CDR3. The listing skips clone size in some rows; elsewhere it reads once, few, many or a size class.

V gene	J gene	CDR3 length	clone size	CDR3 protein
TRBV27	TRBJ2-3	16	-	ASSLQLIAGGPTDTQY
TRBV6-6	TRBJ2-1	9	-	ASGRDNEQF
TRBV19	TRBJ1-4	13	once	ASSPTGLSNEKLF
TRBV5-1	TRBJ1-3	12	-	ASSLAGYGNTIY
TRBV7-3	TRBJ1-1	11	once	ASSTTENTEAF
TRBV9	TRBJ2-2	14	-	ASSGGVLRATGELF
TRBV7-2	TRBJ1-1	13	-	ASTRKTGASTEAF
TRBV13	TRBJ2-7	12	-	ASSVGLAGYEQY
TRBV6-1	TRBJ1-2	15	-	ASSEGDRVSRVYGYT
TRBV30	TRBJ1-1	12	-	AGVLGNRRGAAF
TRBV2	TRBJ1-5	12	once	ASSDRRGNQPQH
TRBV6-6	TRBJ1-5	13	-	ASSYRTGGNQPQH
TRBV28	TRBJ2-5	11	-	ASSNRKGETQY